These 2 T cell receptor beta chains were sequenced from one sample in a study of T cells in Graves' hyperthyroidism and ophthalmopathy. Amplified TCR beta CDR3 regions came from RNA transcripts. The HTBI primer set served for first-round RT-PCR of the TCR CDR3. TCRdb re-derived calls from the multiplex PCR reads in MiXCR, one entry per CDR3 protein. Counted here are about 290,000 distinct CDR3 sequences, 12% to 15% occurring once; the ten biggest clones make up over 25%. The sample comprised blood. The receptors were sampled from a woman aged 45-60 years with Graves' hyperthyroidism that later progressed to Graves' ophthalmopathy.

V is TRBV11-2 and J is TRBJ1-5; D remains unclear. The germline V gene encodes CDR1 SGHAT and CDR2 FQNNGV. The CDR3 covers 14 residues. Between the trimmed V and J ends, which lost 0 bases and 4 bases, there was a span of 7 bases. The CDR3 DNA sequence: TGTGCCAGCAGCTTAGATTTAGGGAATCAGCCCCAGCATTTT. Residues: CASSLDLGNQPQHF.

The chain combines TRBV5-1 with TRBJ2-1; D is possibly TRBD2 (6 bases). CDR3 length: 13 amino acids. The germline V and J ends were trimmed by 3 bases and 6 bases, with 10 bases remaining between them. Per the germline V gene, CDR1 is SGHRS and CDR2 is YFSETQ. CDR3 nucleotide sequence: TGCGCCAGCAGCTCGGACTATGCCAATGAGCAGTTCTTC. Translated: CASSSDYANEQFF.